Sequencing of this T cell receptor beta chain was carried out in a study of long-term antiretroviral therapy in people with HIV. CDR1 and CDR2 from the germline V gene are SGHTA and FQGNSA. The CDR3 loop spans 15 amino acids. J gave up 1 base and V 5 bases, and 6 bases lay outside the gene matches. Survey-level resolution applied to immunoSEQ assay v3.0. Profiled with immunoSEQ multiplex PCR; TCRdb holds only in-frame clones, not every one. The profile shows almost 30,000 clones, more than 85% of them singletons. The sequenced sample was unsorted PBMCs, obtained approximately 6.3 years after starting antiretroviral therapy. The sequence was obtained from a woman between 40 and 50 years old with HIV. The J gene is TRBJ1-1, the V gene TRBV7-2, with 8 bases aligning to TRBD1. CDR3 amino acids: CASSGRTGTNTEAFF. In DNA form, the CDR3 reads TGTGCCAGCAGCGGGAGGACAGGGACGAACACTGAAGCTTTCTTT. Drawing the rest from reference TRBV7-2 and TRBJ1-1, the complete variable domain is GAGVSQSPSNKVTEKGKDVELRCDPISGHTALYWYRQSLGQGLEFLIYFQGNSAPDKSGLPSDRFSAERTGGSVSTLTIQRTQQEDSAVYLCASSGRTGTNTEAFFGQGTRLTVV.